The next 15 T cell receptor beta chains were all read from a single sample in a study of T cell changes during pregnancy in multiple sclerosis. The method was immunoSEQ multiplex PCR; TCRdb's version includes in-frame clones alone and lacks a portion of them. The sample holds some 80,000 clones, 94% seen once. The specimen comprised peripheral blood, sampled in the third trimester of pregnancy. These receptors were taken from a female donor with multiple sclerosis, enrolled in a pregnancy study.

The rearrangement links TRBV2 to TRBJ2-5, with 10 positions matching TRBD1. Germline V gives CDR1 SNHLY, CDR2 FYNNEI. V gave up 6 bases and J gave up 2 bases; unmatched junction bases: 3. This CDR3 region has 14 residues. This CDR3 is CASSGQGVQETQYF. The CDR3 DNA reads as TGTGCCAGCAGCGGACAGGGGGTACAAGAGACCCAGTACTTC.

The rearrangement joins TRBV7-9 to TRBJ2-5; 13 bases map to TRBD2. The CDR3 is 17 amino acids. V dropped 4 bases and J dropped 4; count of bases not matched to a gene: 9. The germline V gene has CDR1 SEHNR and CDR2 FQNEAQ (reference sequence). This chain's CDR3 is CASSSIGTSGDRETQYF. CDR3 nucleotide sequence: TGTGCCAGCAGCTCAATCGGGACTAGCGGGGATCGAGAGACCCAGTACTTC.

This clone has a single count. The rearrangement joins TRBV5-4 to TRBJ2-7; 7 nucleotides agree with TRBD2. Germline V CDR1 and CDR2: SGHNT, YYREEE (reference sequence). The CDR3 is made up of 13 amino acids. V shed 1 base, J shed 5 bases, and the junction held 3 bases outside the gene matches. CDR3 DNA: TGTGCCAGCAGCTTGAGCGGGATCAACGAGCAGTACTTC. Translating it yields CASSLSGINEQYF.

This sequence joins TRBV6-1 and TRBJ2-1; maybe TRBD1 (5 bases). The V gene's germline CDR1 is MNHNS and CDR2 SASEGT. CDR3 size: 16 residues. Deletions cut 1 base from V and 2 bases from J, with 12 bases between. The CDR3 here is CASSEVWGSAYNEQFF. CDR3 in DNA: TGTGCCAGCAGTGAAGTATGGGGCTCGGCCTACAATGAGCAGTTCTTC.

This sequence joins TRBV6-4 and TRBJ2-1; no reliable D call. The CDR3 consists of 14 residues. The germline CDR1 and CDR2 sequences are MRHNA and SNTAGT. The ends were cut back, 5 bases at V and 4 bases at J, with 12 bases in the middle. The chain's CDR3 is CASSRSSSYNEQFF. CDR3 nucleotides: TGTGCCAGCAGTCGATCTAGTTCATACAATGAGCAGTTCTTC.

This clone was picked up one time. This chain joins TRBV7-9 and TRBJ1-6; 8 positions match TRBD1. Per the germline V gene, CDR1 is SEHNR and CDR2 is FQNEAQ (reference sequence). V gave up 0 bases and J gave up 10 bases; unmatched junction bases: 5. The CDR3 covers 15 residues. Written as DNA, the CDR3 is TGTGCCAGCAGCTTAGCTTCGGACAGGGAATCACCCCTCCACTTT. Its translation: CASSLASDRESPLHF. Supplemented by reference TRBV7-9 and TRBJ1-6, the full variable domain reads DTGVSQNPRHKITKRGQNVTFRCDPISEHNRLYWYRQTLGQGPEFLTYFQNEAQLEKSRLLSDRFSAERPKGSFSTLEIQRTEQGDSAMYLCASSLASDRESPLHFGNGTRLTVT.

The rearrangement uses TRBV5-4 and TRBJ1-6, with D perhaps TRBD1 (5 bases). Germline V gives CDR1 SGHNT, CDR2 YYREEE (reference sequence). V lost 4 bases and J 9 bases, leaving 20 bases between the germline ends. CDR3 length: 16 residues. CDR3 sequence (DNA): TGTGCCAGCAGCCGGGGGGGTCAAATCCAGCTTTCACCCCTCCACTTT. Translation: CASSRGGQIQLSPLHF.

V gene TRBV5-6 combines with J gene TRBJ1-6, with 7 bases that match TRBD1. This CDR3 is 14 amino acids long. Per the germline V gene, CDR1 is SGHDT and CDR2 is YYEEEE. Unmatched junction bases numbered 0, after V lost 0 bases and J lost 6 bases. The CDR3 spells CASSLGQGNSPLHF. Here the CDR3 DNA reads TGTGCCAGCAGCTTGGGACAGGGTAATTCACCCCTCCACTTT.

To note about this clone: The junction does not match germline at one end; this may be a read error. The rearrangement links TRBV11-2 to TRBJ1-2; the D is unclear. The CDR3 totals 13 residues. From germline, CDR1 is SGHAT and CDR2 FQNNGV. CDR3 coding DNA: TGTGCCAGCAGCGTAGACCCCTTAGCCGGCTACACCTTC. This translates into CASSVDPLAGYTF.

CDR3 in amino acids: CASSLVRDSLYEQYF. The DNA for the CDR3 is TGTGCCAGCAGCTTAGTTAGGGACTCACTCTACGAGCAGTACTTC. This chain joins TRBV13 and TRBJ2-7; D may be TRBD2 (6 bases). Germline lookup yields CDR1 PRHDT and CDR2 FYEKMQ (reference sequence). V shed 1 base and J shed 3 bases, with 13 bases lying between them. The length of the CDR3 is 15 residues.

V gene TRBV29-1 combines with J gene TRBJ2-5; D might be TRBD1 (6 bases). The CDR3 covers 13 residues. The V end lost 7 bases, the J end lost 5 bases, and 17 bases lay between the germline ends. Germline V gene sequence: CDR1 SQVTM, CDR2 ANQGSEA. In DNA form, the CDR3 reads TGCAGCGCGTTCTGGGGGCAGTTGGAGACCCAGTACTTC. Protein sequence: CSAFWGQLETQYF.

The V and J genes are TRBV2 and TRBJ1-2; 10 bases are shared with TRBD1. Unmatched junction bases numbered 9, after V lost 6 bases and J lost 8 bases. The CDR3 runs to 14 residues. Germline V gene lookup returns CDR1 SNHLY and CDR2 FYNNEI. The CDR3 reads CASRGDRGALGYTF. CDR3 sequence (DNA): TGTGCCAGCAGAGGGGACAGGGGTGCGTTAGGCTACACCTTC.

The chain carries TRBV5-6 and TRBJ2-2; D may be TRBD2 (6 bases). Germline V gene data show CDR1 as SGHDT and CDR2 as YYEEEE. V was trimmed by 2 bases and J by 5 bases, leaving 19 bases between them. This CDR3 comprises 17 residues. CDR3 residues: CASSLSGGGWGTGELFF. Written as DNA, the CDR3 is TGTGCCAGCAGCTTATCCGGGGGAGGATGGGGAACCGGGGAGCTGTTTTTT.

The J gene is TRBJ1-1, the V gene TRBV11-3; D not resolved. The germline V gene encodes CDR1 SGHNT and CDR2 YENEEA. CDR3 length: 13 amino acids. V lost 5 bases to trimming and J lost 3 bases, with 10 bases between them. CDR3 sequence reads: CASSPDSYTEAFF. The CDR3 DNA reads TGTGCCAGCAGCCCGGACTCTTACACTGAAGCTTTCTTT.

V usage is TRBV11-2 and J usage is TRBJ2-7, with D maybe TRBD1 (5 bases). Trimming left V 0 bases short and J 2 bases short, with 14 bases between. The CDR3 totals 16 residues. Per germline, CDR1 SGHAT and CDR2 FQNNGV. CDR3 in DNA: TGTGCCAGCAGCTTAGAGCGTACAGGCCCTCCCTACGAGCAGTACTTC. Translated, it gives CASSLERTGPPYEQYF.